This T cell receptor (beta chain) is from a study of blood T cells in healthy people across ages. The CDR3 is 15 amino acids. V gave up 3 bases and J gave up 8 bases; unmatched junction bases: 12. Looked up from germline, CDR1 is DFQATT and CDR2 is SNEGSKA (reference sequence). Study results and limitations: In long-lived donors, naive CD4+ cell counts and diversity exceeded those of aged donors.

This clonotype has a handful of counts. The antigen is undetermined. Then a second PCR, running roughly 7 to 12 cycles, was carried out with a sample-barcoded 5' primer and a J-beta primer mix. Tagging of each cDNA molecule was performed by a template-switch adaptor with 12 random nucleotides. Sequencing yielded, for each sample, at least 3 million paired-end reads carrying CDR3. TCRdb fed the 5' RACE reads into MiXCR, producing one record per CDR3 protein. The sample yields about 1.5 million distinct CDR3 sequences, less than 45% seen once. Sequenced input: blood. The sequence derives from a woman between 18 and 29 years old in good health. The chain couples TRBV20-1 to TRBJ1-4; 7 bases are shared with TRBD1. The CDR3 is CSASPNRGLWEKLFF. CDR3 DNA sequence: TGCAGTGCTAGTCCCAACAGGGGTCTGTGGGAAAAACTGTTTTTT.